This T cell receptor beta chain stems from a study of control samples from healthy donors and cancer patients. After removal of 8 bases from V and 10 bases from J, the junction contained 19 bases not matched to a gene. The CDR3 length is 16 residues. Germline-derived CDR1 and CDR2 are SGHTA and FQGNSA. The method was immunoSEQ multiplex PCR; TCRdb's version includes in-frame clones alone and lacks a portion of them. The table includes 130,000 to 150,000 clones, 89% detected once. The TCR originated in a man aged 25-45 years in good health. Sequencing used blood. This chain joins TRBV7-2 and TRBJ1-1, with 10 bases lining up with TRBD1. CDR3: CASHRGQGSFGVRAFF. CDR3 in DNA: TGTGCCAGCCACCGGGGACAGGGGTCTTTTGGGGTGAGAGCTTTCTTT.